These T cell receptor beta chains were read from a single sample in a study of blood T cell repertoires in COVID-19. TCRdb's copy holds only in-frame clones and misses some; the assay was immunoSEQ multiplex PCR. The sample consists of roughly 290,000 clones, more than 85% of them appearing once. Sequenced sample: peripheral blood. These receptors were obtained from a man aged 25 to 40 with acute or convalescent COVID-19. Both conserved end residues are part of each CDR3.

j_call,v_call,cdr3_aa
TRBJ2-3,TRBV9,CASSIRQGSTDTQYF
TRBJ1-2,TRBV28,CASRARQGGPPYGYTF
TRBJ1-1,TRBV7-3,CASSLWSWTEAFF
TRBJ1-1,TRBV19,CASRTRTGRNTEAFF
TRBJ2-7,TRBV6-5,CASRDWTGRSYEQYF
TRBJ1-5,TRBV27,CASRLAASNQPQHF
TRBJ1-1,TRBV5-8,CASSLGRGNTEAFF
TRBJ1-5,TRBV25-1,CASSDSNQPQHF
TRBJ2-4,TRBV5-6,CASSVGHYIQYF
TRBJ2-2,TRBV4-2,CASSRGGDTGELFF
TRBJ1-2,TRBV28,CASSAGGDYGYTF
TRBJ2-5,TRBV7-7,CASSLGTDETQYF
TRBJ2-7,TRBV5-1,CASSLDGGGTYEQYF
TRBJ1-1,TRBV28,CASGLGATRAFF
TRBJ2-1,TRBV30,CAWTGSGVYNEQFF
TRBJ1-5,TRBV7-9,CASSLGWGPQGTSNQPQHF
TRBJ2-3,TRBV4-1,CASSHGRTLSTDTQYF
TRBJ1-2,TRBV5-4,CASSLPDRGYGYTF
TRBJ1-2,TRBV9,CASSVEGRGRGYTF
TRBJ1-3,TRBV5-6,CASSLYPVSGNTIYF
TRBJ1-2,TRBV5-5,CASSNAWEGYTF
TRBJ2-2,TRBV3-1/TRBV3-2,CASSQEDLAPGELFF
TRBJ1-5,TRBV19,CASSWTGLTHLPQHF
TRBJ1-1,TRBV29-1,CSVGDSALNTEAFF
TRBJ1-5,TRBV13,CASSLQGNQPQHF
TRBJ1-1,TRBV28,CASIPPSRGSTEAFF
TRBJ1-4,TRBV30,CAWTTGTSPKLFF
TRBJ1-1,TRBV9,CASSRTGGYNTEAFF
TRBJ2-1,TRBV27,CASRTSGSYNEQFF
TRBJ1-2,TRBV14,CASSRNTGPYGYTF
TRBJ1-2,TRBV10-1,CASSDGGNPQGYTF
TRBJ2-7,TRBV28,CASSFRVRDTSYEQYF
TRBJ2-1,TRBV5-5,CASSFLAGGDNEQFF
TRBJ2-5,TRBV5-1,CASSLGSASGETQYF
TRBJ2-6,TRBV29-1,CSAAVGLAGGPVGANVLTF
TRBJ2-1,TRBV6-6,CASSFTPGQYNEQFF
TRBJ1-2,TRBV20-1,CSASRGRVDANYGYTF
TRBJ2-1,TRBV9,CASSVSGWYPNEQFF
TRBJ1-5,TRBV7-9,CASSSRGNSNQPQHF
TRBJ1-2,TRBV6-5,CATYFGGGFNYGYTF
TRBJ2-5,TRBV30,CAWSAPGLTSETQYF
TRBJ2-7,TRBV6-5,CASRDLALGSYEQYF
TRBJ2-2,TRBV5-1,CASSLRGGTNTGELFF
TRBJ2-3,TRBV14,CASSRLAGGRTDTQYF
TRBJ1-3,TRBV5-6,CASSPLGQTGNTIYF
TRBJ1-2,TRBV5-1,CASSLTGDYGYTF
TRBJ1-5,TRBV30,CAWRGGQGGGNQPQHF
TRBJ1-5,TRBV5-1,CASRIEWNQPQHF
TRBJ1-2,TRBV19,CASSMSGTANYGYTF
TRBJ1-4,TRBV5-5,CASTWTGAGEKLFF
TRBJ1-4,TRBV18,CASSPPRDREKLFF
TRBJ2-6,TRBV4-1,CASSQVTQGSGANVLTF
TRBJ1-2,TRBV7-9,CASSADRGVLYTF